These 5 T cell receptor beta chains originate from one sample sequenced in a study of shared clonotypes between healthy human individuals. Assay used: immunoSEQ multiplex PCR; TCRdb lists only in-frame clones, some missing. The sample contains more than 2 million clones, roughly 96% of which appear only once. The sequencing sample was made of naive CD4+ T cells sorted from blood. Documented subset: CD45RA+ positively selected. The source of these receptors is a man between 18 and 35 years old in good health.

The chain recombines TRBV30 with TRBJ1-1; TRBD1 matches at 10 bases. J gave up 3 bases and V 1 base, and 5 bases lay outside the gene matches. Germline CDR1 reads GTSNPN; CDR2 reads SVGIG (reference sequence). The CDR3 is 15 residues long. The chain's CDR3 is CAWSGRGQGYTEAFF. CDR3 bases: TGTGCCTGGAGTGGAAGGGGACAGGGGTACACTGAAGCTTTCTTT.

This sequence joins TRBV15 and TRBJ1-4; unclear D gene. The CDR3 has 14 residues. Germline values: CDR1 LNHNV, CDR2 YYDKDF (reference sequence). With 0 bases removed from V and 7 bases from J, the gap between germline ends came to 9 bases. CDR3 DNA sequence: TGTGCCACCAGCAGAGAAAAAATAAGTGAAAAACTGTTTTTT. Protein product: CATSREKISEKLFF.

This chain connects TRBV19 to TRBJ2-7, with 7 bases aligning to TRBD1. The CDR3 is 14 amino acids. V shed 5 bases, J shed 3 bases, and the junction held 7 bases outside the gene matches. Germline V gene sequence: CDR1 LNHDA, CDR2 SQIVND (reference sequence). The CDR3 bases are TGTGCCAGTAGTCCAGGGGGTGGAAACTACGAGCAGTACTTC. Protein: CASSPGGGNYEQYF.

The chain carries TRBV7-2 and TRBJ2-2; no definite D call. The V gene lost 5 bases and the J gene lost 0 bases, with 10 bases spanning the gap. CDR1 SGHTA and CDR2 FQGNSA come from the germline V gene. This CDR3 region has 15 residues. In DNA form, the CDR3 reads TGTGCCAGCAGCAGCAGGTCTTCGAACACCGGGGAGCTGTTTTTT. Amino acids: CASSSRSSNTGELFF.

The rearrangement links TRBV30 to TRBJ2-3; TRBD2 matches at 8 bases. CDR1 is GTSNPN, CDR2 SVGIG, per germline (reference sequence). Trimming removed 2 bases from V and 2 bases from J; junction bases left unmatched: 18. This CDR3 has 19 residues. The DNA for the CDR3 is TGTGCCTGGAGTCCTAATCCTCCACCCCTTAGCGGGACCACAGATACGCAGTATTTT. This encodes CAWSPNPPPLSGTTDTQYF.